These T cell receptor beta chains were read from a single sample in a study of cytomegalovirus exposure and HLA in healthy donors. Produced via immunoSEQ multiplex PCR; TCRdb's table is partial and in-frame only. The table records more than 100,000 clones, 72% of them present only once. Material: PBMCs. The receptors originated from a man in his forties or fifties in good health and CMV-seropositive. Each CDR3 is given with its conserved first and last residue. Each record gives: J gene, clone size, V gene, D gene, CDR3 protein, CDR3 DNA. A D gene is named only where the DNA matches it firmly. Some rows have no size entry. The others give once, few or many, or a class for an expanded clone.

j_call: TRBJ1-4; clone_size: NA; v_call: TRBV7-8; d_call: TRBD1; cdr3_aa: CASTLLPGQGNEKLFF; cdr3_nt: TGTGCCAGCACCCTCCTCCCGGGACAGGGGAATGAAAAACTGTTTTTT
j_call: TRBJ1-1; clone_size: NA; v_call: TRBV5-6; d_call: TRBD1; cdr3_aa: CASSLGGTGGPTEAFF; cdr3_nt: TGTGCCAGCAGCTTGGGCGGGACAGGGGGTCCCACTGAAGCTTTCTTT
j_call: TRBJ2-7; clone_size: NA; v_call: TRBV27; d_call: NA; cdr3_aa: CASSLPGAMKYF; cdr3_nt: TGTGCCAGCAGTTTACCAGGCGCCATGAAGTACTTC
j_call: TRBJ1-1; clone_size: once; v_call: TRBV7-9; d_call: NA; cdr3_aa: CASSLGGHLNTEAFF; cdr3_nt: TGTGCCAGCAGCTTAGGAGGACATTTGAACACTGAAGCTTTCTTT
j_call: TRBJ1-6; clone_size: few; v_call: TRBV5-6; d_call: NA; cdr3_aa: CASSLGSSYNSPLHF; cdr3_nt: TGTGCCAGCAGCTTGGGGAGCTCCTATAATTCACCCCTCCACTTT
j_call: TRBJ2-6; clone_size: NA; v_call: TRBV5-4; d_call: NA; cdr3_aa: CASRGDTPRGANVLTF; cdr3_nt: TGTGCCAGCAGGGGGGACACCCCTAGGGGGGCCAACGTCCTGACTTTC
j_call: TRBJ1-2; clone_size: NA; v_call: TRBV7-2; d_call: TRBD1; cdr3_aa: CASSLRQGARVGYGYTF; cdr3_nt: TGTGCCAGCAGCCTCCGACAGGGGGCAAGAGTAGGATATGGCTACACCTTC
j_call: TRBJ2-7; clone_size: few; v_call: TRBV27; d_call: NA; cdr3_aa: CASSLSIDILYEQYF; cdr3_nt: TGTGCCAGCAGTTTATCGATAGACATCCTATACGAGCAGTACTTC
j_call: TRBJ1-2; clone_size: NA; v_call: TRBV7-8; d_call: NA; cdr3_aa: CASSYSTNYGYTF; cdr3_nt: TGTGCCAGCAGCTACAGTACTAACTATGGCTACACCTTC
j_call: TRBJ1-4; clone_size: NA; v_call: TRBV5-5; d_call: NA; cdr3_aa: CASTPPPGREGEKLFF; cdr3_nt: TGTGCCAGCACCCCTCCGCCGGGGAGGGAGGGTGAAAAACTGTTTTTT
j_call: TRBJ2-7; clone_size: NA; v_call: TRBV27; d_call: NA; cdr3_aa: CASSPHTGTYEQYF; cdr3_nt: TGTGCCAGCAGTCCCCATACAGGGACCTACGAGCAGTACTTC
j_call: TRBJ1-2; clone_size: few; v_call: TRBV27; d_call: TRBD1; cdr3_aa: CASSRQGEEGYTF; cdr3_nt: TGTGCCAGCTCCCGACAGGGGGAAGAAGGCTACACCTTC
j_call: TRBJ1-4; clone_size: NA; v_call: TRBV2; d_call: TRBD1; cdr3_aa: CASSDRGSEKLFF; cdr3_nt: TGTGCCAGCAGTGACAGGGGGTCGGAAAAACTGTTTTTT
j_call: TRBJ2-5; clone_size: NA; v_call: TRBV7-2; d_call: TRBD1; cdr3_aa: CASSFTGAQETQYF; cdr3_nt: TGTGCCAGCAGCTTCACAGGGGCTCAAGAGACCCAGTACTTC
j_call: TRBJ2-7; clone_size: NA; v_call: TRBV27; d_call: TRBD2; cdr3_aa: CASSLRENSYEQYF; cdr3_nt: TGTGCCAGCAGTTTGCGGGAGAACTCCTACGAGCAGTACTTC
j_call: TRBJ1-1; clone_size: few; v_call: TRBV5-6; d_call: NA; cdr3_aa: CASSPGQALVAFF; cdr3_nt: TGTGCCAGCAGCCCAGGACAAGCCTTAGTGGCTTTCTTT
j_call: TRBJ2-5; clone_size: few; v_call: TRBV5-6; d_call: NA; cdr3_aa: CASSLTGWETQYF; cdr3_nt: TGTGCCAGCAGCTTGACAGGGTGGGAGACCCAGTACTTC
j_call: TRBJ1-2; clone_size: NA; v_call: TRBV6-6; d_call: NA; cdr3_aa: CASSYPQSYGYTF; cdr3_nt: TGTGCCAGCAGTTATCCACAGAGCTATGGCTACACCTTC
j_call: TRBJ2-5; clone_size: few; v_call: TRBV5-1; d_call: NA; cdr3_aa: CASSLAYGETQYF; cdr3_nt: TGCGCCAGCAGCTTGGCCTACGGGGAGACCCAGTACTTC
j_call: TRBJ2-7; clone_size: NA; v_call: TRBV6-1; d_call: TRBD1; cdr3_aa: CASSRTGGDYEQYF; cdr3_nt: TGTGCCAGCAGCAGGACAGGGGGAGACTACGAGCAGTACTTC
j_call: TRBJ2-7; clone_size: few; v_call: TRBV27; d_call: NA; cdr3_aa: CASSPSARAGEQYF; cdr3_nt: TGTGCCAGCAGTCCCTCGGCCAGGGCCGGAGAGCAGTACTTC
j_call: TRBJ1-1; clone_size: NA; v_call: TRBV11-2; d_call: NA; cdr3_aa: CASSLERVNTEAFF; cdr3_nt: TGTGCCAGCAGCTTAGAGAGGGTGAACACTGAAGCTTTCTTT
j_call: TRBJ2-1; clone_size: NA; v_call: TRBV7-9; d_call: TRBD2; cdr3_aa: CASSTSIGSLAGAWYEQFF; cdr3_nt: TGTGCCAGCAGTACCTCCATCGGATCGCTAGCGGGAGCATGGTATGAGCAGTTCTTC
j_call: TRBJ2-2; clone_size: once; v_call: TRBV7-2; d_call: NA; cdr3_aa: CASSLSQTGELFF; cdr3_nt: TGTGCCAGCAGCTTATCACAGACCGGGGAGCTGTTTTTT
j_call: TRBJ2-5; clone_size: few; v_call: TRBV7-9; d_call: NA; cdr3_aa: CASSPDWSVETQYF; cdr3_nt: TGTGCCAGCAGCCCCGACTGGTCGGTCGAGACCCAGTACTTC
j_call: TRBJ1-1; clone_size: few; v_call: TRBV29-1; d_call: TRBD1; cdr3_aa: CSVGTGGTEAFF; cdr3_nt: TGCAGCGTTGGGACAGGGGGCACTGAAGCTTTCTTT
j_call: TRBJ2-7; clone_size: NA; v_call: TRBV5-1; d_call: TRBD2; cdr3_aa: CASSSLSGSGREQYF; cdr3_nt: TGCGCCAGCAGCTCCCTTAGCGGGAGCGGGAGGGAGCAGTACTTC
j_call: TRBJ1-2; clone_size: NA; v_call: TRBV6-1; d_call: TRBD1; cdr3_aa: CASSETGVRGYTF; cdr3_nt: TGTGCCAGCAGTGAGACAGGGGTCCGTGGCTACACCTTC
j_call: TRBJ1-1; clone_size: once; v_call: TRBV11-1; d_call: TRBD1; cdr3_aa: CASSSDRVAGTEAFF; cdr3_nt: TGTGCCAGCAGCTCCGACAGGGTTGCCGGCACTGAAGCTTTCTTT
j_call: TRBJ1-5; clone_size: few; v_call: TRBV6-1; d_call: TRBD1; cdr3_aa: CASSTGQGNQPQHF; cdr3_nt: TGTGCCAGCAGTACGGGACAGGGCAATCAGCCCCAGCATTTT
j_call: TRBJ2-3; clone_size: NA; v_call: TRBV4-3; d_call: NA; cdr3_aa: CASSQELADTQYF; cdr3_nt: TGCGCCAGCAGCCAAGAATTGGCCGATACGCAGTATTTT
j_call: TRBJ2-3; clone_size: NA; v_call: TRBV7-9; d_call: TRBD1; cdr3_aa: CASSLEGTGTDTQYF; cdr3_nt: TGTGCCAGCAGCTTAGAGGGGACAGGGACAGATACGCAGTATTTT
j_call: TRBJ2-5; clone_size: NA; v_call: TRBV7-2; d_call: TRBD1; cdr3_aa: CASSFSGQGSQETQYF; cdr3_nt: TGTGCCAGCAGCTTCTCGGGACAGGGGTCCCAAGAGACCCAGTACTTC
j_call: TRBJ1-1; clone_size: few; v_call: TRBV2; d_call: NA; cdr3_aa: CASSVAGRGGTEAFF; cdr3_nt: TGTGCCAGCAGTGTGGCGGGACGGGGAGGCACTGAAGCTTTCTTT
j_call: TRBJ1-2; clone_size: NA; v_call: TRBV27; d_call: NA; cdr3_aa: CASSSRPGDYGYTF; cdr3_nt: TGTGCCAGCAGCTCCCGCCCCGGGGACTATGGCTACACCTTC
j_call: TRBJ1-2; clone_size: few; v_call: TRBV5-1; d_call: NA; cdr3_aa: CASSFSRPVGDGYTF; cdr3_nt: TGCGCCAGCAGCTTTTCCCGGCCGGTCGGGGATGGCTACACCTTC
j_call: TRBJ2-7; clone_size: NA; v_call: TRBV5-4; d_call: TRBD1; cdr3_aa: CASSLLRQGGGYEQYF; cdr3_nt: TGTGCCAGCAGCTTGCTGCGACAGGGGGGGGGATACGAGCAGTACTTC
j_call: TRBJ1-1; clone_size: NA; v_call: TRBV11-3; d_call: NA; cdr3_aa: CASSPRLGSMNTEAFF; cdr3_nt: TGTGCCAGCAGCCCTCGGCTGGGGAGTATGAACACTGAAGCTTTCTTT
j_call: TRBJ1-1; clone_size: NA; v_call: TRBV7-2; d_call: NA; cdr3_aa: CASSLEQANTEAFF; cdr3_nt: TGTGCCAGCAGCTTAGAACAGGCGAACACTGAAGCTTTCTTT
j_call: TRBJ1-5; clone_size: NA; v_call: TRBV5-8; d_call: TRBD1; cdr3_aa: CASSRGQGAIGQPQHF; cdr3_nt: TGTGCCAGCAGCCGAGGACAGGGGGCAATAGGACAGCCCCAGCATTTT